This T cell receptor beta chain was identified in a study of control samples from healthy donors and cancer patients. Measured with immunoSEQ multiplex PCR; TCRdb has only the in-frame clones, and not every one. The top ten clones hold 2% to 2.5% of a sample with 100,000 to 150,000 clones, 92% of them seen once. The CDR3 runs to 14 residues. Trimming removed 2 bases at V and 0 bases at J, with 7 bases between. Germline CDR1 reads MNHEY; CDR2 reads SVGAGI. The sequence came from a woman aged 45-65 years in good health. Sequencing used blood. This sequence joins TRBV6-5 and TRBJ1-1; D remains unclear. The CDR3 DNA is TGTGCCAGCAGTTACGGCCGATTGAACACTGAAGCTTTCTTT. It specifies CASSYGRLNTEAFF.